These 32 T cell receptor beta chains were all obtained from the same sample, sequenced in a study of shared clonotypes between healthy human individuals. Data came from immunoSEQ multiplex PCR; TCRdb stores just in-frame clones and leaves some out. The sample carries 550,000 to 650,000 clones, around 96% recorded once. Selected positively for CCR7 and CD45RO-negative, naive CD8 cells excluded terminally differentiated effector memory CD45RA+ cells. Sequenced material: naive CD8+ T cells sorted from blood. The receptor set was obtained from a woman in her twenties or thirties in good health.

The chain combines TRBV29-1 with TRBJ2-7; no firm D call. V was cut by 6 bases and J by 3 bases, with 12 bases left in between. The CDR3 is 12 residues long. Germline V gene lookup returns CDR1 SQVTM and CDR2 ANQGSEA. CDR3 coding DNA: TGCAGCGTCGGCGAGGAAAGCTACGAGCAGTACTTC. Amino acid sequence: CSVGEESYEQYF.

The chain employs TRBV2 and TRBJ2-7; perhaps TRBD2 as D (6 bases). From germline, CDR1 is SNHLY and CDR2 FYNNEI. The CDR3 is made up of 15 amino acids. V gave up 3 bases and J gave up 4 bases, with 16 bases separating them. The CDR3 loop reads CASSEAGGTLYEQYF. The CDR3 DNA sequence: TGTGCCAGCAGTGAGGCAGGCGGGACCCTTTACGAGCAGTACTTC.

This clone occurred once. V is TRBV9 and J is TRBJ1-1; weak D call: TRBD1 (5 bases). Deletions cut 4 bases from V and 5 bases from J, with 18 bases between. Germline loops: CDR1 SGDLS, CDR2 YYNGEE. This CDR3 has 15 amino acids. DNA of the CDR3: TGTGCCAGCAGCTTAGTGAGGGGTGAGGGGACTGAAGCTTTCTTT. It codes for CASSLVRGEGTEAFF.

The chain uses TRBV2 and TRBJ2-2; D unresolved. Germline CDR1 and CDR2: SNHLY and FYNNEI. The length of the CDR3 is 12 residues. V was trimmed by 6 bases and J by 3 bases, leaving 5 bases between them. This CDR3 reads CASSFDTGELFF. In nucleotides, the CDR3 is TGTGCCAGCAGCTTCGACACCGGGGAGCTGTTTTTT.

This clone was picked up one time. The chain uses TRBV9 and TRBJ2-1, with D uncertain. This CDR3 is 11 amino acids long. The germline V gene has CDR1 SGDLS and CDR2 YYNGEE. Deletions cut 3 bases from V and 5 bases from J, with 3 bases between. In DNA, the CDR3 is TGTGCCAGCAGCGACGACAATGAGCAGTTCTTC. Its translation is CASSDDNEQFF.

This sequence joins TRBV13 and TRBJ1-1; a weak D match, TRBD1 (5 bases). The CDR3 spans 15 residues. Trimming stripped 5 bases from V and 1 base from J, with 14 bases between. In germline, CDR1 is PRHDT, CDR2 FYEKMQ (reference sequence). DNA of the CDR3: TGTGCCAGCAGCGCCCCGATCGGGACGAACACTGAAGCTTTCTTT. This translates into CASSAPIGTNTEAFF.

V and J are TRBV4-2 and TRBJ2-7, with D hard to call. Germline lookup yields CDR1 LGHNA and CDR2 YNFKEQ. V was pared by 0 bases and J by 2 bases, with 17 bases between. This CDR3 has 17 amino acids. CDR3 residues: CASSQDWHPGVPYEQYF. In DNA form, the CDR3 reads TGTGCCAGCAGCCAAGATTGGCACCCGGGTGTACCCTACGAGCAGTACTTC.

The genes are TRBV27 and TRBJ2-3; D perhaps matches TRBD1 (5 bases). With 3 bases removed from V and 5 bases from J, the gap between germline ends came to 18 bases. CDR3 length: 16 amino acids. Germline CDR1 is MNHEY and CDR2 is SMNVEV (reference sequence). This CDR3 is CASSFMDVGLKDTQYF. The CDR3 DNA reads as TGTGCCAGCAGTTTCATGGATGTGGGGCTTAAAGATACGCAGTATTTT.

This rearrangement joins TRBV9 to TRBJ2-7; D perhaps matches TRBD2 (6 bases). The V and J ends lost 3 bases and 2 bases respectively, with 15 bases between them. Per germline, CDR1 SGDLS and CDR2 YYNGEE. This CDR3 is 15 amino acids long. CDR3 sequence: CASSGRLGTPYEQYF. The CDR3 nucleotides are TGTGCCAGCAGCGGCCGACTAGGAACCCCCTACGAGCAGTACTTC.

The V and J genes are TRBV7-9 and TRBJ2-1; D gene unclear. CDR1 and CDR2 from the germline V gene are SEHNR and FQNEAQ (reference sequence). The CDR3 contains 15 residues. Deletions cut 5 bases from V and 4 bases from J, with 15 bases between. CDR3 in amino acids: CASSPNPGPYNEQFF. In nucleotides, the CDR3 is TGTGCCAGCAGCCCTAACCCCGGGCCGTACAATGAGCAGTTCTTC.

The chain carries TRBV6-5 and TRBJ2-1, with a weak D call TRBD1 (6 bases). The V gene's germline CDR1 is MNHEY and CDR2 SVGAGI. V was shortened by 5 bases and J by 5 bases, with 10 bases between the two germline ends. This CDR3 is 13 amino acids long. This CDR3 reads CASSPGHNNEQFF. The CDR3 region has the DNA TGTGCCAGCAGTCCGGGACACAACAATGAGCAGTTCTTC.

This clone is a singleton in its sample. V is TRBV27 and J is TRBJ1-3, with D possibly matching TRBD1 (5 bases). CDR1 and CDR2 from the germline V gene are MNHEY and SMNVEV (reference sequence). Deletions cut 6 bases from V and 4 bases from J, with 16 bases between. The CDR3 covers 15 residues. This CDR3 is CASRLTGLAGNTIYF. In DNA, the CDR3 is TGTGCCAGCAGACTTACAGGACTGGCCGGAAACACCATATATTTT.

This rearrangement joins TRBV27 to TRBJ2-1, with TRBD2 identical over 12 bases. CDR1 MNHEY and CDR2 SMNVEV come from the germline V gene (reference sequence). V gave up 5 bases and J gave up 8 bases; unmatched junction bases: 10. The CDR3 sequence is 16 residues long. The CDR3 spells CASSPKLAGGPYEQFF. In DNA form, the CDR3 reads TGTGCCAGCAGTCCGAAGCTAGCGGGAGGGCCCTATGAGCAGTTCTTC.

This sequence joins TRBV11-2 and TRBJ1-3; 9 bases match TRBD1. The V and J ends lost 5 bases and 1 base, in that order; junction bases with no gene match: 6. The length of the CDR3 is 16 residues. In germline, CDR1 is SGHAT, CDR2 FQNNGV. The CDR3 sequence is CASSRDRVFSGNTIYF. CDR3 nucleotide sequence: TGTGCCAGCAGCCGGGACAGGGTTTTTTCTGGAAACACCATATATTTT.

The CDR3 spells CASGLAGSEVYEQYF. The CDR3 nucleotides read TGTGCCAGCGGTCTAGCGGGATCCGAGGTCTACGAGCAGTACTTC. J is TRBJ2-7 and V is TRBV28; 9 bases align to TRBD2. CDR3 length: 15 amino acids. Germline values: CDR1 MDHEN, CDR2 SYDVKM. V lost 8 bases, J lost 3 bases, and 11 bases stayed unmatched. Complete variable domain (other parts from reference TRBV28 and TRBJ2-7): DVKVTQSSRYLVKRTGEKVFLECVQDMDHENMFWYRQDPGLGLRLIYFSYDVKMKEKGDIPEGYSVSREKKERFSLILESASTNQTSMYLCASGLAGSEVYEQYFGPGTRLTVT.

The chain recombines TRBV6-6 with TRBJ1-4; 11 bases match TRBD1. The CDR3 spans 16 residues. From germline, CDR1 is MNHNY and CDR2 SVGAGI (reference sequence). The V gene end was trimmed by 0 bases and the J gene end by 10 bases; junction bases not matched to a gene: 7. Here the CDR3 DNA reads TGTGCCAGCAGTTACTCGCCCGGGACAGGGGGGGGAAAACTGTTTTTT. Its protein product is CASSYSPGTGGGKLFF.

This sequence joins TRBV5-1 and TRBJ2-5; D not resolved. The CDR3 is made up of 11 amino acids. Germline loops: CDR1 SGHRS, CDR2 YFSETQ. Trimming cost V 0 bases and J 9 bases, with 6 bases left between them. The CDR3 protein is CASSLGDAQYF. The CDR3 DNA sequence: TGCGCCAGCAGCTTGGGGGATGCCCAGTACTTC.

The chain is built from TRBV27 and TRBJ1-1, with D uncertain. The germline gives CDR1 MNHEY, CDR2 SMNVEV (reference sequence). With 3 bases removed from V and 4 bases from J, the gap between germline ends came to 9 bases. CDR3 size: 13 residues. The CDR3 region has the DNA TGTGCCAGCAGTTTGGTGGGAGCCACTGAAGCTTTCTTT. This translates into CASSLVGATEAFF.

V usage is TRBV30 and J usage is TRBJ2-7; D could derive from TRBD1 or TRBD2 (5 bases each). V was pared by 3 bases and J by 1 base, with 10 bases between. The CDR3 is made up of 13 amino acids. CDR1 and CDR2 from the germline V gene are GTSNPN and SVGIG (reference sequence). The CDR3 sequence is CAWSRDASYEQYF. CDR3 nucleotide sequence: TGTGCCTGGAGCCGGGACGCTTCCTACGAGCAGTACTTC.

With respect to this clone: Other DNA variants within this sample encode the same CDR3. The chain has TRBV19 and TRBJ1-1; no reliable D call. The CDR3 loop spans 13 amino acids. With 2 bases removed from V and 1 base from J, the gap between germline ends came to 5 bases. From germline, CDR1 is LNHDA and CDR2 SQIVND (reference sequence). CDR3 residues: CASSISGNTEAFF. CDR3 sequence (DNA): TGTGCCAGTAGTATATCCGGGAACACTGAAGCTTTCTTT.

This rearrangement joins TRBV9 to TRBJ1-4; D gene unclear. The CDR3 covers 11 residues. The ends were cut back, 4 bases at V and 8 bases at J, with 6 bases in the middle. Looked up from germline, CDR1 is SGDLS and CDR2 is YYNGEE. The CDR3 sequence is CASSPGEKLFF. Here the CDR3 DNA reads TGTGCCAGCAGCCCCGGCGAAAAACTGTTTTTT.

V is TRBV28 and J is TRBJ2-7; the match to TRBD2 covers 8 bases. Germline lookup yields CDR1 MDHEN and CDR2 SYDVKM. The CDR3 spans 18 residues. V dropped 6 bases and J dropped 0; count of bases not matched to a gene: 16. The CDR3 sequence is CASSSLAVSKSLSYEQYF. CDR3 coding DNA: TGTGCCAGCAGCTCACTAGCGGTCTCAAAGAGTCTCTCCTACGAGCAGTACTTC.

V and J are TRBV27 and TRBJ2-7; possibly TRBD2 for D (6 bases). The CDR3 is 15 amino acids. Germline V gene sequence: CDR1 MNHEY, CDR2 SMNVEV (reference sequence). V lost 2 bases and J lost 2, with 13 bases in between. The CDR3: CASSLGGVAAYEQYF. The CDR3 DNA reads TGTGCCAGCAGTTTAGGGGGTGTAGCGGCCTACGAGCAGTACTTC.

This clone was seen a single time. This sequence joins TRBV11-3 and TRBJ2-5; tentative D call: TRBD1 (5 bases). The end of the DNA aligns better with TRBJ2-7, so the J call may be wrong. Germline values: CDR1 SGHNT, CDR2 YENEEA. This CDR3 has 14 amino acids. The CDR3 sequence: CASSLGPGSYEQYF. CDR3 bases: TGTGCCAGCAGCTTAGGGCCAGGGTCCTACGAGCAGTACTTC.

V usage is TRBV29-1 and J usage is TRBJ1-1; no clear D. Germline V gene sequence: CDR1 SQVTM, CDR2 ANQGSEA. The CDR3 contains 14 residues. Trimming took off 6 bases at V and 4 bases at J, with 18 bases between the two ends. The CDR3 DNA reads as TGCAGCGTGTTGTACCCAAGGGATGTCACTGAAGCTTTCTTT. Residues: CSVLYPRDVTEAFF.

This sequence joins TRBV19 and TRBJ2-3; possible D gene TRBD2, 5 bases. The length of the CDR3 is 16 residues. V was pared by 1 base and J by 1 base, with 12 bases between. CDR1 and CDR2 from the germline V gene are LNHDA and SQIVND (reference sequence). CDR3 in DNA: TGTGCCAGTAGTATAGTCCCCCGGGAAGGCACAGATACGCAGTATTTT. Protein product: CASSIVPREGTDTQYF.

This clone was counted a single time. This chain joins TRBV28 and TRBJ2-3; 8 bases are a match to TRBD1. V lost 4 bases and J lost 0; bases outside the gene matches: 6. CDR1 is MDHEN, CDR2 SYDVKM, per germline. The CDR3 sequence is 16 residues long. The CDR3 region is CASSSPTGESTDTQYF. The CDR3 region has the DNA TGTGCCAGCAGTTCCCCGACAGGGGAGAGCACAGATACGCAGTATTTT.

The chain carries TRBV27 and TRBJ1-2; 7 nucleotides agree with TRBD1. The CDR3 has 17 amino acids. CDR1 is MNHEY and CDR2 is SMNVEV in the germline V gene (reference sequence). V trimming: 5 bases; J trimming: 7 bases; junction bases outside the gene matches: 19. The CDR3 DNA is TGTGCCAGCAGTCCGTCAGGGGGAGAGACTGTCCTCAGTGGCTACACCTTC. Its protein is CASSPSGGETVLSGYTF.

This chain links TRBV5-1 with TRBJ2-3, with a tentative D call TRBD2 (6 bases). V lost 0 bases and J lost 6, with 14 bases in between. This CDR3 is 15 amino acids long. Germline values: CDR1 SGHRS, CDR2 YFSETQ. CDR3 in amino acids: CASSLVVGAGDTQYF. Written as DNA, the CDR3 is TGCGCCAGCAGCTTGGTGGTGGGAGCGGGTGATACGCAGTATTTT.

The chain joins TRBV7-9 to TRBJ2-7; D is unclear. V was cut by 5 bases and J by 6 bases, with 11 bases left in between. The CDR3 has 12 residues. Germline V gene sequence: CDR1 SEHNR, CDR2 FQNEAQ (reference sequence). CDR3 DNA: TGTGCCAGCAGCCGCAGTCACTTCGAGCAGTACTTC. Its translation is CASSRSHFEQYF.

J is TRBJ2-7 and V is TRBV7-8; D uncertain. The CDR3 has 15 amino acids. Germline CDR1 reads SGHVS; CDR2 reads FQNEAQ. Trimming took off 0 bases at V and 3 bases at J, with 12 bases between the two ends. DNA of the CDR3: TGTGCCAGCAGCTTAGCGATGGGGTCAAGCTACGAGCAGTACTTC. This translates into CASSLAMGSSYEQYF.

V gene TRBV25-1 combines with J gene TRBJ1-2; D possibly corresponds to TRBD1 (5 bases). This CDR3 has 13 residues. Trimming took 5 bases from V and 9 from J, leaving 16 bases between them. Germline CDR1 and CDR2: MGHDK and SYGVNS. The CDR3 bases are TGTGCCAGCAGTTATCGGGGGATCGGCAGCTACACCTTC. Encoded protein: CASSYRGIGSYTF.